Below, 2 T cell receptor beta chains from the same sample are listed, as sequenced in a study of blood T cells in healthy people across ages. A second about 6 to 12 cycle PCR used barcoded and J-beta primers. MiXCR was run by TCRdb on the 5' RACE reads, yielding one entry per CDR3 protein. The table has 1,300,000 or so distinct CDR3 sequences, approximately 60% seen once; the top ten hold roughly 7%. Sequences were obtained from blood. Every receptor here comes from a man in his late teens or twenties in good health.

The chain employs TRBV20-1 and TRBJ2-1, with 8 bases aligning to TRBD2. The germline gives CDR1 DFQATT, CDR2 SNEGSKA (reference sequence). V gave up 3 bases and J gave up 12 bases; unmatched junction bases: 7. The CDR3 extends over 12 amino acids. DNA for the CDR3: TGCAGTGCTAGGGAAACTAGCGGACTGCAGTTCTTC. Protein product: CSARETSGLQFF.

This clonotype was detected only once. The V call is TRBV7-6, the J call TRBJ2-7; 9 nucleotides match TRBD1. The length of the CDR3 is 19 residues. Trimming at V came to 8 bases and at J to 3 bases, leaving 23 bases not matched to a gene. Per the germline V gene, CDR1 is SGHVS and CDR2 is FNYEAQ. The CDR3 protein is CASPVRDRETSQICYEQYF. The CDR3 DNA reads TGTGCCAGCCCAGTCCGGGACAGGGAGACCAGTCAGATATGCTACGAGCAGTACTTC.